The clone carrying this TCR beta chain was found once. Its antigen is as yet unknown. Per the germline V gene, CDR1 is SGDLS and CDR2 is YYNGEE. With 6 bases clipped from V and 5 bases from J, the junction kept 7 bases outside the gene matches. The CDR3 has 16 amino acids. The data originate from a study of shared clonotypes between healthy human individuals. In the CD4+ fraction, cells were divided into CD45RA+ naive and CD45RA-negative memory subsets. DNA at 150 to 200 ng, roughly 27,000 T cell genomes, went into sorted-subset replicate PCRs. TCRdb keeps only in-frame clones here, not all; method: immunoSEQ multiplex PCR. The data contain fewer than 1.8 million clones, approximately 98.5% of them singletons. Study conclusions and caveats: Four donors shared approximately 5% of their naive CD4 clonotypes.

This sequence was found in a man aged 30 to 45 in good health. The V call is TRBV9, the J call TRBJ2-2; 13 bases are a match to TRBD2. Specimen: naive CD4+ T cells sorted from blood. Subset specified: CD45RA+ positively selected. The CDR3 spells CASTSGLAGATGELFF. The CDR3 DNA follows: TGTGCCAGCACCTCTGGACTAGCGGGAGCTACCGGGGAGCTGTTTTTT.